One and the same sample provided the 21 T cell receptor beta chains below, sequenced in a study of long-term antiretroviral therapy in people with HIV. It was version v3.0 of the immunoSEQ assay that was run at survey level. This table comes from immunoSEQ multiplex PCR, and its TCRdb copy is limited to in-frame clones, with some not included. The data contain 29,000 or so clones, roughly 96% of them singletons. This material consisted of unsorted PBMCs, taken 5.3 years after starting antiretroviral therapy. The receptors stem from a man between 25 and 39 years old with HIV.

The J gene is TRBJ1-2, the V gene TRBV19; D is perhaps TRBD1 (6 bases). Germline-derived CDR1 and CDR2 are LNHDA and SQIVND (reference sequence). The V gene lost 5 bases and the J gene lost 5 bases, with 12 bases spanning the gap. The CDR3 is 13 amino acids. CDR3 bases: TGTGCCAGTAGTCCCGGACAGACTTATGGCTACACCTTC. Translation gives CASSPGQTYGYTF.

This chain uses TRBV5-4 with TRBJ2-3; no definite D call. V lost 4 bases, J lost 4 bases, and 7 bases lay in between. Germline CDR1 is SGHNT and CDR2 is YYREEE (reference sequence). CDR3 length: 12 amino acids. CDR3 in amino acids: CASSDSPDTQYF. The CDR3 DNA is TGTGCCAGCAGCGACTCCCCAGATACGCAGTATTTT.

The count of this clone is one. Sequence at one end of the junction differs from germline and may be a read error. The genes are TRBV7-7 and TRBJ1-1, with D hard to call. CDR3 length: 11 residues. Germline V gives CDR1 SSHAT, CDR2 FNYEAQ (reference sequence). The CDR3 DNA reads TGTGCTAGCAGCCTGGGCACTGAAGCTTTCTTT. Its translation is CASSLGTEAFF.

The genes are TRBV15 and TRBJ1-1; 10 nucleotides match TRBD1. After removal of 5 bases from V and 5 bases from J, the junction contained 2 bases not matched to a gene. The CDR3 is made up of 13 amino acids. CDR1 is LNHNV and CDR2 is YYDKDF in the germline V gene (reference sequence). In DNA form, the CDR3 reads TGTGCCACCAGCGGGACAGGGGCTACTGAAGCTTTCTTT. Translating it yields CATSGTGATEAFF. The complete variable domain, with remaining parts taken from reference TRBV15 and TRBJ1-1, reads DAMVIQNPRYQVTQFGKPVTLSCSQTLNHNVMYWYQQKSSQAPKLLFHYYDKDFNNEADTPDNFQSRRPNTSFCFLDIRSPGLGDTAMYLCATSGTGATEAFFGQGTRLTVV.

The chain uses TRBV10-3 and TRBJ2-1; D unclear. The V end was cut by 2 bases, the J end by 5 bases, with 13 bases between. The CDR3 consists of 15 residues. Germline V gene sequence: CDR1 ENHRY, CDR2 SYGVKD. The CDR3 bases are TGTGCCATCAGTGAGGTAAGCGCAGGTGACAATGAGCAGTTCTTC. This gives the protein CAISEVSAGDNEQFF.

The chain links TRBV7-9 to TRBJ1-2; no definite D call. The germline V gene has CDR1 SEHNR and CDR2 FQNEAQ (reference sequence). The CDR3 contains 15 residues. Trimming took 1 base from V and 2 from J, leaving 11 bases between them. DNA of the CDR3: TGTGCCAGCAGCTTAGATCGGATAGCAAACTATGGCTACACCTTC. The encoded protein is CASSLDRIANYGYTF.

The V and J genes are TRBV6-1 and TRBJ1-6; D is unresolved. V lost 2 bases to trimming and J lost 0 bases, with 17 bases between them. The CDR3 has 19 residues. From germline, CDR1 is MNHNS and CDR2 SASEGT. CDR3 sequence (DNA): TGTGCCAGCAGTGAAACACCTGAACTCGCGAGCTCCTATAATTCACCCCTCCACTTT. The encoded protein is CASSETPELASSYNSPLHF.

The rearrangement joins TRBV5-1 to TRBJ2-1, with TRBD2 matching 7 bases. The germline V gene encodes CDR1 SGHRS and CDR2 YFSETQ. V gave up 0 bases and J gave up 3 bases; unmatched junction bases: 3. This CDR3 contains 15 residues. DNA for the CDR3: TGCGCCAGCAGCTTGGATAGCGGGTACTACAATGAGCAGTTCTTC. This gives the protein CASSLDSGYYNEQFF.

The J gene is TRBJ1-3, the V gene TRBV7-9; 9 bases match TRBD1. Germline assignment: CDR1 SEHNR and CDR2 FQNEAQ (reference sequence). This CDR3 is 15 amino acids long. Unmatched junction bases numbered 7, after V lost 6 bases and J lost 4 bases. The CDR3 bases are TGTGCCAGCAGACCACAGGGGGCCGAAGGAAACACCATATATTTT. It yields the protein CASRPQGAEGNTIYF.

V gene TRBV9 combines with J gene TRBJ1-1; possible D gene TRBD1, 5 bases. With 0 bases removed from V and 3 bases from J, the gap between germline ends came to 12 bases. Germline-derived CDR1 and CDR2 are SGDLS and YYNGEE. The CDR3 spans 15 residues. For the CDR3, the DNA is TGTGCCAGCAGCGTAGGGTCCCGAGGGGACACTGAAGCTTTCTTT. Translation gives CASSVGSRGDTEAFF. Full variable domain (outside the CDR3, taken from reference TRBV9 and TRBJ1-1): DSGVTQTPKHLITATGQRVTLRCSPRSGDLSVYWYQQSLDQGLQFLIQYYNGEERAKGNILERFSAQQFPDLHSELNLSSLELGDSALYFCASSVGSRGDTEAFFGQGTRLTVV.

The V call is TRBV18, the J call TRBJ1-5; TRBD1 might be the D (5 bases). The CDR3 runs 15 residues. The germline CDR1 and CDR2 sequences are KGHSH and LQKENI. The V end lost 2 bases, the J end lost 0 bases, and 8 bases lay between the germline ends. In nucleotides, the CDR3 is TGTGCCAGCTCACCAGGGGACCTTAGCAATCAGCCCCAGCATTTT. Translated, it gives CASSPGDLSNQPQHF.

This rearrangement joins TRBV19 to TRBJ1-5; 8 bases align to TRBD1. Losses at the gene ends were 6 bases for V and 4 bases for J; bases not matched to a gene: 2. Germline values: CDR1 LNHDA, CDR2 SQIVND (reference sequence). CDR3 length: 13 residues. The CDR3 bases are TGTGCCAGTAGCACAGGGGGGAATCAGCCCCAGCATTTT. Translating gives CASSTGGNQPQHF.

This chain joins TRBV7-3 and TRBJ1-5; TRBD1 matches 7 bases. The CDR3 totals 17 residues. The V gene end was trimmed by 2 bases and the J gene end by 3 bases; junction bases not matched to a gene: 10. The germline CDR1 and CDR2 sequences are SGHTA and FQGTGA. The CDR3 region is CASSLRGQRKSNQPQHF. The CDR3 DNA reads TGTGCCAGCAGCTTACGGGGACAGCGGAAATCCAATCAGCCCCAGCATTTT.

This rearrangement joins TRBV7-3 to TRBJ2-5; D is unclear. Deletions cut 1 base from V and 5 bases from J, with 14 bases between. This CDR3 has 15 amino acids. From germline, CDR1 is SGHTA and CDR2 FQGTGA. The CDR3 sequence is CASSLIESPYETQYF. The CDR3 DNA follows: TGTGCCAGCAGCTTAATAGAAAGCCCCTACGAGACCCAGTACTTC. The variable domain in full, completed from reference TRBV7-3 and TRBJ2-5, reads GAGVSQTPSNKVTEKGKYVELRCDPISGHTALYWYRQSLGQGPEFLIYFQGTGAADDSGLPNDRFFAVRPEGSVSTLKIQRTERGDSAVYLCASSLIESPYETQYFGPGTRLLVL.

This chain connects TRBV5-4 to TRBJ2-3, with no clear D. Trimming stripped 4 bases from V and 3 bases from J, with 6 bases between. This CDR3 region has 12 residues. Germline values: CDR1 SGHNT, CDR2 YYREEE (reference sequence). CDR3 loop: CASSDRTDTQYF. CDR3 DNA sequence: TGTGCCAGCAGCGATAGGACAGATACGCAGTATTTT.

The J gene is TRBJ2-7, the V gene TRBV13; 10 bases align to TRBD1. V lost 5 bases to trimming and J lost 1 base; unmatched junction nucleotides: 23. The CDR3 contains 21 residues. The germline V gene has CDR1 PRHDT and CDR2 FYEKMQ (reference sequence). CDR3 sequence: CASSPTTPNDRGPRGSYEQYF. CDR3 nucleotides: TGTGCCAGCAGCCCAACCACACCTAATGACAGGGGGCCAAGGGGGTCCTACGAGCAGTACTTC.

The rearrangement links TRBV2 to TRBJ2-7; 7 bases are a match to TRBD1. After removal of 7 bases from V and 4 bases from J, the junction contained 7 bases not matched to a gene. From germline, CDR1 is SNHLY and CDR2 FYNNEI. This CDR3 region has 13 residues. The CDR3 DNA reads as TGTGCCAGCAAGATAGGGGGCGCATACGAGCAGTACTTC. This sequence encodes CASKIGGAYEQYF.

This rearrangement joins TRBV9 to TRBJ2-1, with D unclear. Trimming removed 4 bases from V and 7 bases from J, with 12 bases in between. The CDR3 length is 13 residues. The V gene's germline CDR1 is SGDLS and CDR2 YYNGEE. DNA of the CDR3: TGTGCCAGCAGCACCCGGACCGGTAATGAGCAGTTCTTC. This translates into CASSTRTGNEQFF.

V gene TRBV5-6 combines with J gene TRBJ2-1, with TRBD1 as a possible D gene (6 bases). Between the trimmed V and J ends, which lost 2 bases and 0 bases, there was a span of 12 bases. This CDR3 has 16 residues. Germline CDR1 and CDR2: SGHDT and YYEEEE. CDR3 in DNA: TGTGCCAGCAGCTTAATCGACAGGTACTCCTACAATGAGCAGTTCTTC. Its protein is CASSLIDRYSYNEQFF.

This chain links TRBV2 with TRBJ1-5, with D tentatively TRBD1 (5 bases). The CDR3 is 13 amino acids. The germline V and J ends were trimmed by 10 bases and 7 bases, with 17 bases remaining between them. CDR1 is SNHLY, CDR2 FYNNEI, per germline. DNA for the CDR3: TGTGCCACCCAGCTGGGGGAGAGGCAGCCCCAGCATTTT. It is translated as CATQLGERQPQHF. Variable domain in full (rest from reference TRBV2 and TRBJ1-5): EPEVTQTPSHQVTQMGQEVILRCVPISNHLYFYWYRQILGQKVEFLVSFYNNEISEKSEIFDDQFSVERPDGSNFTLKIRSTKLEDSAMYFCATQLGERQPQHFGDGTRLSIL.

The chain has TRBV6-1 and TRBJ2-1; TRBD2 aligns across 7 bases. Per germline, CDR1 MNHNS and CDR2 SASEGT. Trimming cost V 7 bases and J 2 bases; bases outside gene matches: 5. CDR3 length equals 14 residues. The CDR3: CASTESGAYNEQFF. CDR3 coding DNA: TGTGCCAGCACCGAAAGCGGGGCCTACAATGAGCAGTTCTTC.